Below, 22 T cell receptor beta chains from the same sample are listed, as sequenced in a study of cytomegalovirus exposure and HLA in healthy donors. Method: immunoSEQ multiplex PCR; TCRdb's copy keeps in-frame clones and lacks some. This sample has under 200,000 clones; about 88% occur once, and the top ten carry about 2.3%. The sequenced sample consisted of PBMCs. These receptors originate from a woman in her late teens or twenties in good health and CMV-seronegative.

The chain joins TRBV10-3 to TRBJ2-7, with D possibly matching TRBD1 (6 bases). V was cut by 7 bases and J by 3 bases, with 16 bases left in between. Germline CDR1 is ENHRY and CDR2 is SYGVKD. The CDR3 is 14 amino acids. CDR3 residues: CAIKSGQDSYEQYF. The CDR3 DNA reads as TGTGCCATCAAATCAGGTCAGGACAGCTACGAGCAGTACTTC.

The sample holds one count of this clone. The chain is built from TRBV6-1 and TRBJ2-2; 7 positions agree with TRBD2. The CDR3 consists of 16 residues. Germline V gives CDR1 MNHNS, CDR2 SASEGT. V was pared by 3 bases and J by 0 bases, with 4 bases of the junction left unmatched. CDR3 sequence: CASSDWGGANTGELFF. Here the CDR3 DNA reads TGTGCCAGCAGTGATTGGGGGGGGGCGAACACCGGGGAGCTGTTTTTT.

The chain carries TRBV27 and TRBJ2-7; 7 bases line up with TRBD1. Germline loops: CDR1 MNHEY, CDR2 SMNVEV (reference sequence). The CDR3 covers 15 residues. With 0 bases clipped from V and 3 bases from J, the junction kept 5 bases outside the gene matches. The CDR3: CASSLSTGRFYEQYF. The CDR3 DNA is TGTGCCAGCAGTTTATCGACAGGGCGATTCTACGAGCAGTACTTC.

The sample holds one count of this clone. The chain combines TRBV6-4 with TRBJ2-2; TRBD2 matches at 13 bases. With 1 base clipped from V and 4 bases from J, the junction kept 0 bases outside the gene matches. The CDR3 is 16 residues long. Germline CDR1 is MRHNA and CDR2 is SNTAGT. Here the CDR3 DNA reads TGTGCCAGCAGTGACTGGACTAGCGGGAGCACCGGGGAGCTGTTTTTT. It codes for CASSDWTSGSTGELFF.

The chain recombines TRBV5-8 with TRBJ1-5, with D perhaps TRBD1 (5 bases). The V end was cut by 3 bases, the J end by 6 bases, with 10 bases between. The CDR3 has 13 residues. CDR1 and CDR2 from the germline V gene are SGHTS and YDEGEE. CDR3 residues: CASSSLQAQPQHF. The CDR3 DNA follows: TGTGCCAGCAGCTCATTACAGGCTCAGCCCCAGCATTTT. Supplemented by reference TRBV5-8 and TRBJ1-5, the full variable domain reads EAGVTQSPTHLIKTRGQQATLRCSPISGHTSVYWYQQALGLGLQFLLWYDEGEERNRGNFPPRFSGRQFPNYSSELNVNALELEDSALYLCASSSLQAQPQHFGDGTRLSIL.

The V gene is TRBV6-5, the J gene TRBJ1-2, with D possibly TRBD1 on 6 matching bases. This CDR3 comprises 12 residues. Trimming took off 5 bases at V and 7 bases at J, with 11 bases between the two ends. CDR1 and CDR2 (germline): MNHEY, SVGAGI. CDR3 sequence: CASSTGSSGYTF. CDR3 in DNA: TGTGCCAGCAGTACAGGGTCGAGTGGCTACACCTTC.

This clone was counted once. The chain couples TRBV11-2 to TRBJ2-3; a possible D gene is TRBD1 (6 bases). The ends were cut back, 4 bases at V and 3 bases at J, with 11 bases in the middle. The CDR3 has 14 residues. Looked up from germline, CDR1 is SGHAT and CDR2 is FQNNGV. CDR3 coding DNA: TGTGCCAGCAGCTCAACAGGGTATACAGATACGCAGTATTTT. This sequence encodes CASSSTGYTDTQYF.

The J gene is TRBJ1-2, the V gene TRBV30, with TRBD1 matching 10 bases. This CDR3 region has 14 residues. Losses at the gene ends were 3 bases for V and 7 bases for J; bases not matched to a gene: 8. Germline CDR1 is GTSNPN and CDR2 is SVGIG (reference sequence). The CDR3 sequence: CAWRVTGTGAGYTF. The CDR3 DNA reads as TGTGCCTGGAGAGTGACCGGGACAGGGGCTGGCTACACCTTC.

The chain carries TRBV28 and TRBJ1-1, with D perhaps TRBD1 (5 bases). The V end was cut by 6 bases, the J end by 2 bases, with 16 bases between. CDR1 and CDR2 from the germline V gene are MDHEN and SYDVKM. The CDR3 consists of 15 residues. The CDR3 coding sequence is TGTGCCAGCAGGGAGGACGGCGGGGGAAACACTGAAGCTTTCTTT. It specifies CASREDGGGNTEAFF.

The chain joins TRBV7-9 to TRBJ2-7, with 10 bases identical to TRBD2. CDR3 length: 16 residues. Trimming took 0 bases from V and 9 from J; bases not matched to a gene: 11. Germline CDR1 reads SEHNR; CDR2 reads FQNEAQ (reference sequence). CDR3 DNA sequence: TGTGCCAGCAGCTTAGCGTCTCTAGCGGGGGCCAATAGGCAGTACTTC. Encoded protein: CASSLASLAGANRQYF.

The rearrangement joins TRBV19 to TRBJ2-5, with D maybe TRBD1 (5 bases). Germline CDR1 reads LNHDA; CDR2 reads SQIVND (reference sequence). V lost 10 bases to trimming and J lost 4 bases, with 19 bases between them. The CDR3 covers 14 residues. This CDR3 reads CANSSWGFSETQYF. Here the CDR3 DNA reads TGTGCCAATAGCAGTTGGGGCTTCTCAGAGACCCAGTACTTC.

This chain connects TRBV6-5 to TRBJ1-1; 10 bases match TRBD1. The CDR3 spans 15 residues. Germline values: CDR1 MNHEY, CDR2 SVGAGI. V lost 5 bases to trimming and J lost 7 bases; unmatched junction nucleotides: 10. The CDR3 loop reads CASSLLGQGEVEAFF. The CDR3 region has the DNA TGTGCCAGCAGTCTACTAGGACAGGGGGAAGTTGAAGCTTTCTTT.

V gene TRBV5-1 combines with J gene TRBJ2-3; 8 bases line up with TRBD1. This CDR3 contains 13 residues. With V trimmed by 4 bases and J by 5 bases, 3 bases remained unmatched. Germline assignment: CDR1 SGHRS and CDR2 YFSETQ. The CDR3 sequence is CASSADRVDTQYF. The CDR3 DNA reads as TGCGCCAGCAGCGCGGACAGGGTAGATACGCAGTATTTT.

The chain combines TRBV2 with TRBJ1-1; D is uncertain. There are 15 residues in the CDR3. CDR1 is SNHLY and CDR2 is FYNNEI in the germline V gene. Trimming shortened V by 2 bases and J by 1 base, and 11 bases separated the two germline ends. CDR3: CASSEQQIENTEAFF. CDR3 DNA sequence: TGTGCCAGCAGTGAACAACAGATCGAGAACACTGAAGCTTTCTTT.

The rearrangement joins TRBV5-5 to TRBJ2-1, with TRBD2 identical over 8 bases. Germline CDR1 SGHKS, CDR2 YYEKEE (reference sequence). Unmatched junction bases numbered 12, after V lost 7 bases and J lost 0 bases. The CDR3 has 17 amino acids. The CDR3 bases are TGTGCCAGCGGGCACCGCGGGGGGAGTAGCTCCTACAATGAGCAGTTCTTC. It yields the protein CASGHRGGSSSYNEQFF.

The table lists this clone with a count of one. The chain couples TRBV7-9 to TRBJ1-1, with 7 bases fitting TRBD1. Germline loops: CDR1 SEHNR, CDR2 FQNEAQ (reference sequence). The junction had 7 bases not matched to a gene; V was cut back by 3 bases and J by 3 bases. This CDR3 is 15 amino acids long. This CDR3 is CASSLRGLADTEAFF. The DNA for the CDR3 is TGTGCCAGCAGCTTGAGGGGGCTGGCGGACACTGAAGCTTTCTTT. The full variable domain, with the rest looked up from reference TRBV7-9 and TRBJ1-1, is DTGVSQNPRHKITKRGQNVTFRCDPISEHNRLYWYRQTLGQGPEFLTYFQNEAQLEKSRLLSDRFSAERPKGSFSTLEIQRTEQGDSAMYLCASSLRGLADTEAFFGQGTRLTVV.

The V and J genes are TRBV2 and TRBJ2-7; 7 nucleotides match TRBD1. The CDR3 is made up of 13 amino acids. V trimming: 6 bases; J trimming: 3 bases; junction bases outside the gene matches: 5. Germline CDR1 reads SNHLY; CDR2 reads FYNNEI. CDR3 sequence reads: CASRRDSIYEQYF. The DNA of the CDR3 is TGTGCCAGCAGACGGGACAGCATCTACGAGCAGTACTTC.

The rearrangement links TRBV2 to TRBJ1-5; the D is unclear. This CDR3 contains 14 residues. CDR1 and CDR2 from the germline V gene are SNHLY and FYNNEI. Deletions cut 1 base from V and 3 bases from J, with 7 bases between. The CDR3 loop is CASSEGQANQPQHF. The DNA for the CDR3 is TGTGCCAGCAGTGAAGGGCAGGCCAATCAGCCCCAGCATTTT.

The chain recombines TRBV5-1 with TRBJ1-5; D is possibly TRBD1 (5 bases). Trimming removed 3 bases from V and 0 bases from J, with 10 bases in between. Germline lookup yields CDR1 SGHRS and CDR2 YFSETQ. The CDR3 runs 15 residues. The CDR3 DNA reads as TGCGCCAGCAGCTGGGGCGGGGGTAGCAATCAGCCCCAGCATTTT. Protein product: CASSWGGGSNQPQHF.

The rearrangement joins TRBV5-5 to TRBJ2-4; D perhaps matches TRBD1 (5 bases). V lost 4 bases, J lost 1 base, and 15 bases lay in between. The CDR3 sequence is 16 residues long. Germline CDR1 SGHKS, CDR2 YYEKEE (reference sequence). DNA for the CDR3: TGTGCCAGCAGCCTTCAGGGCAACCGGGCCAAAAACATTCAGTACTTC. This translates into CASSLQGNRAKNIQYF.

V is TRBV19 and J is TRBJ2-5; no clear D gene. Trimming removed 4 bases at V and 4 bases at J, with 10 bases between. CDR1 LNHDA and CDR2 SQIVND come from the germline V gene (reference sequence). The CDR3 sequence is 13 residues long. CDR3: CASSKATGETQYF. The CDR3 DNA is TGTGCCAGTAGTAAGGCGACGGGAGAGACCCAGTACTTC. Looking up the rest from reference TRBV19 and TRBJ2-5 gives the full variable domain: DGGITQSPKYLFRKEGQNVTLSCEQNLNHDAMYWYRQDPGQGLRLIYYSQIVNDFQKGDIAEGYSVSREKKESFPLTVTSAQKNPTAFYLCASSKATGETQYFGPGTRLLVL.

V is TRBV5-4 and J is TRBJ1-2; 9 positions agree with TRBD1. The V and J ends lost 4 bases and 6 bases, in that order; junction bases with no gene match: 7. The length of the CDR3 is 14 residues. The germline gives CDR1 SGHNT, CDR2 YYREEE (reference sequence). This CDR3 is CASSLRTGANGYTF. DNA of the CDR3: TGTGCCAGCAGCCTCAGGACAGGGGCGAATGGCTACACCTTC.